What follows describes a single T cell receptor beta chain. The source of the sample is a study of blood T cell repertoires in COVID-19. At the level of the study: The origin of the acute and convalescent COVID-19 samples was the United States, Italy and Spain. Sources were T cells, B-cell-depleted T cells, or PBMCs; the material itself was cDNA or gDNA.

Per the original data handling: Reference gene primer amplification gave estimated nucleated cell counts. Clones were sequenced by immunoSEQ multiplex PCR, and TCRdb holds only the in-frame ones, with some missing. The V and J calls and clone size are taken from that table; D and trimming were inferred from the DNA. The sample consists of about 80,000 clones, around 90% of them appearing once. This CDR3 comprises 12 residues. Trimming removed 6 bases at V and 4 bases at J, with 9 bases between. The germline V gene has CDR1 LNHDA and CDR2 SQIVND (reference sequence). The clonotype comes from a woman older than 75 with active or convalescent COVID-19. The chain combines TRBV19 with TRBJ1-2; possibly TRBD1 for D (6 bases). The specimen sequenced was peripheral blood. The CDR3 loop is CASRVDSYGYTF. DNA of the CDR3: TGTGCCAGTAGAGTGGACAGCTATGGCTACACCTTC.